These 32 T cell receptor beta chains came from one sample sequenced in a study of T cell repertoires and HLA-DP antigens. Antigens of these TCRs are unknown. Data came from immunoSEQ multiplex PCR; TCRdb stores just in-frame clones and leaves some out. The data contain some 120,000 clones, nearly 95% of them seen just once; the ten biggest clones take up less than 0.35%. The sample was CD4+ T cells from PBMCs. The receptor set was obtained from a woman aged 18-30 years in good health and CMV-seronegative.

The V gene is TRBV25-1, the J gene TRBJ2-3, with 13 bases identical to TRBD2. The CDR3 sequence is 17 residues long. Germline V lookup: CDR1 MGHDK, CDR2 SYGVNS. Trimming took 6 bases from V and 5 from J; bases not matched to a gene: 11. In nucleotides, the CDR3 is TGTGCCAGCAGCGACAGGATACTAGCGGGAGGGGAAGATACGCAGTATTTT. As protein: CASSDRILAGGEDTQYF. The variable domain in full, with the rest retrieved from reference TRBV25-1 and TRBJ2-3, is EADIYQTPRYLVIGTGKKITLECSQTMGHDKMYWYQQDPGMELHLIHYSYGVNSTEKGDLSSESTVSRIRTEHFPLTLESARPSHTSQYLCASSDRILAGGEDTQYFGPGTRLTVL.

This clone was picked up one time. The chain couples TRBV27 to TRBJ2-4; no clear D gene. The V end lost 6 bases, the J end lost 3 bases, and 9 bases lay between the germline ends. In germline, CDR1 is MNHEY, CDR2 SMNVEV (reference sequence). The length of the CDR3 is 13 residues. DNA of the CDR3: TGTGCCAGCAGGAGCCTAAACAAAAACATTCAGTACTTC. Its translation: CASRSLNKNIQYF.

The chain has TRBV11-2 and TRBJ2-3, with 7 bases identical to TRBD2. Germline values: CDR1 SGHAT, CDR2 FQNNGV. This CDR3 has 16 residues. Trimming removed 3 bases from V and 3 bases from J; junction bases left unmatched: 9. CDR3 DNA sequence: TGTGCCAGCAGCTTTGGGGAGGGTTTGAGAACAGATACGCAGTATTTT. Its translation is CASSFGEGLRTDTQYF.

The V gene is TRBV11-3, the J gene TRBJ2-3, with TRBD2 matching over 9 bases. CDR3 length: 16 amino acids. In germline, CDR1 is SGHNT, CDR2 YENEEA. J was trimmed by 4 bases and V by 1 base; bases with no gene match: 6. CDR3 sequence reads: CASSLGLAGTADTQYF. CDR3 in DNA: TGTGCCAGCAGCTTAGGTCTAGCGGGGACTGCAGATACGCAGTATTTT.

V and J are TRBV13 and TRBJ2-3; 7 positions agree with TRBD2. Germline CDR1 and CDR2: PRHDT and FYEKMQ (reference sequence). V dropped 1 base and J dropped 4; count of bases not matched to a gene: 8. The CDR3 has 16 amino acids. In DNA form, the CDR3 reads TGTGCCAGCAGCTTAGATTGGCGGGGGATGGCAGATACGCAGTATTTT. It encodes CASSLDWRGMADTQYF. Full variable domain (remainder filled in from reference TRBV13 and TRBJ2-3): AAGVIQSPRHLIKEKRETATLKCYPIPRHDTVYWYQQGPGQDPQFLISFYEKMQSDKGSIPDRFSAQQFSDYHSELNMSSLELGDSALYFCASSLDWRGMADTQYFGPGTRLTVL.

The rearrangement links TRBV30 to TRBJ1-4; 11 bases match TRBD1. Germline V gene lookup returns CDR1 GTSNPN and CDR2 SVGIG (reference sequence). The V and J ends lost 5 bases and 8 bases, in that order; junction bases with no gene match: 4. This CDR3 spans 13 amino acids. The CDR3 DNA sequence: TGTGCCTGGGGACAGGGGGCAGGGGAAAAACTGTTTTTT. Translated: CAWGQGAGEKLFF.

This clone was counted a few times. The chain is built from TRBV7-9 and TRBJ1-2, with D perhaps TRBD1 (5 bases). V lost 6 bases and J 2 bases, leaving 16 bases between the germline ends. Per the germline V gene, CDR1 is SEHNR and CDR2 is FQNEAQ (reference sequence). The CDR3 consists of 15 residues. The CDR3 is CASSPGQGVNYGYTF. Written as DNA, the CDR3 is TGTGCCAGCAGTCCGGGGCAGGGAGTAAACTATGGCTACACCTTC.

This chain links TRBV2 with TRBJ1-4; D possibly corresponds to TRBD1 (5 bases). Trimming shortened V by 6 bases and J by 1 base, and 12 bases separated the two germline ends. Per the germline V gene, CDR1 is SNHLY and CDR2 is FYNNEI. This CDR3 region has 15 residues. CDR3 nucleotides: TGTGCCAGCAGCCTACTCACAGGAACTAATGAAAAACTGTTTTTT. Encoded protein: CASSLLTGTNEKLFF.

The chain couples TRBV6-6 to TRBJ2-2; D tentatively reads TRBD1 or TRBD2 (6 bases each). Germline loops: CDR1 MNHNY, CDR2 SVGAGI (reference sequence). This CDR3 contains 14 residues. Trimming pared 6 bases from V and 3 bases from J, leaving 11 bases between. CDR3 sequence: CASSRGLDTGELFF. For the CDR3, the DNA is TGTGCCAGCAGCAGGGGACTTGACACCGGGGAGCTGTTTTTT.

This clone has only one observation. The J gene is TRBJ1-3, the V gene TRBV6-5; D is uncertain. The CDR3 runs to 15 residues. Germline V gene data show CDR1 as MNHEY and CDR2 as SVGAGI. The germline V and J ends were trimmed by 0 bases and 0 bases, with 6 bases remaining between them. DNA of the CDR3: TGTGCCAGCAGTTACTCGCAGCACTCTGGAAACACCATATATTTT. Its translation is CASSYSQHSGNTIYF.

CDR3 sequence reads: CASSLDSGLAGGPGELFF. The CDR3, as DNA: TGTGCCAGCAGCTTAGACTCGGGACTAGCGGGGGGGCCCGGGGAGCTGTTTTTT. The chain uses TRBV11-2 and TRBJ2-2; 16 nucleotides line up with TRBD2. The CDR3 is 18 residues long. Germline lookup yields CDR1 SGHAT and CDR2 FQNNGV. V shed 0 bases, J shed 6 bases, and the junction held 4 bases outside the gene matches.

This rearrangement joins TRBV7-9 to TRBJ1-3, with a possible D match to TRBD1 (6 bases). The ends were cut back, 6 bases at V and 0 bases at J, with 12 bases in the middle. The CDR3 length is 15 residues. Germline loops: CDR1 SEHNR, CDR2 FQNEAQ (reference sequence). CDR3 amino acids: CASRRQALSGNTIYF. For the CDR3, the DNA is TGTGCCAGCAGGAGACAGGCCCTCTCTGGAAACACCATATATTTT.

V usage is TRBV11-2 and J usage is TRBJ2-1, with a tentative D call TRBD1 (6 bases). The germline gives CDR1 SGHAT, CDR2 FQNNGV. Trimming left V 7 bases short and J 6 bases short, with 19 bases between. The CDR3 totals 15 residues. The CDR3 spells CASTSVRGTLNEQFF. DNA of the CDR3: TGTGCCAGCACCTCGGTTAGGGGGACCCTCAATGAGCAGTTCTTC.

The V call is TRBV30, the J call TRBJ1-1; 7 bases are a match to TRBD1. CDR1 and CDR2 (germline): GTSNPN, SVGIG (reference sequence). This CDR3 spans 15 amino acids. V shed 4 bases and J 7 bases; nucleotides not matched to a gene: 15. CDR3 DNA sequence: TGTGCCTGGACCTTCCAAGACAGGGAAGTAGGTGAAGCTTTCTTT. Its protein product is CAWTFQDREVGEAFF.

V gene TRBV5-6 combines with J gene TRBJ2-7; tentative D call: TRBD2 (5 bases). The CDR3 loop spans 17 amino acids. Trimming removed 2 bases from V and 3 bases from J, with 21 bases in between. Germline CDR1 is SGHDT and CDR2 is YYEEEE. CDR3 in DNA: TGTGCCAGCAGCTTCTTCCTAATCCTGGACTCGAGCTACGAGCAGTACTTC. The encoded protein is CASSFFLILDSSYEQYF.

The V call is TRBV15, the J call TRBJ1-2; TRBD1 might be the D (5 bases). Trimming stripped 0 bases from V and 4 bases from J, with 6 bases between. This CDR3 contains 13 residues. CDR1 and CDR2 (germline): LNHNV, YYDKDF (reference sequence). The CDR3 nucleotides are TGTGCCACCAGCAGAGACAGGGCCTATGGCTACACCTTC. Encoded protein: CATSRDRAYGYTF.

V usage is TRBV7-3 and J usage is TRBJ2-1; TRBD2 matches 7 bases. Germline CDR1 SGHTA, CDR2 FQGTGA. With V trimmed by 5 bases and J by 3 bases, 4 bases remained unmatched. The CDR3 is made up of 14 amino acids. The CDR3 spells CASSPGGGYNEQFF. The CDR3 nucleotides read TGTGCCAGCAGCCCTGGGGGGGGCTACAATGAGCAGTTCTTC.

V and J are TRBV4-3 and TRBJ2-1; TRBD2 aligns across 15 bases. The CDR3 loop spans 16 amino acids. CDR1 and CDR2 from the germline V gene are LGHNA and YSLEER. J was trimmed by 10 bases and V by 0 bases; bases with no gene match: 4. The CDR3 region has the DNA TGCGCCAGCAGCCAAGATTCCGGGACTAGCGGGGGGGAGCAGTTCTTC. As protein: CASSQDSGTSGGEQFF.

The chain recombines TRBV18 with TRBJ2-3; 7 bases align to TRBD1. This CDR3 region has 18 residues. V lost 3 bases, J lost 0 bases, and 12 bases stayed unmatched. The germline V gene encodes CDR1 KGHSH and CDR2 LQKENI. CDR3 region: CASSPGQRIHSSTDTQYF. As DNA, the CDR3 is TGTGCCAGCTCACCGGGACAGAGAATTCATTCTAGCACAGATACGCAGTATTTT.

The rearrangement joins TRBV19 to TRBJ1-5, with TRBD1 matching 9 bases. J was trimmed by 2 bases and V by 0 bases; bases with no gene match: 8. This CDR3 spans 18 amino acids. The germline CDR1 and CDR2 sequences are LNHDA and SQIVND (reference sequence). The CDR3 DNA reads TGTGCCAGTAGTATAGACCTCGGGACAGGGAATGGCAATCAGCCCCAGCATTTT. Protein product: CASSIDLGTGNGNQPQHF.

The sample holds a few counts of this clone. The chain has TRBV9 and TRBJ2-7; a weak D match, TRBD1 (5 bases). Germline V lookup: CDR1 SGDLS, CDR2 YYNGEE. V gave up 4 bases and J gave up 1 base, with 21 bases separating them. The CDR3 covers 17 residues. The CDR3 sequence: CASSSRASTLLSYEQYF. The DNA of the CDR3 is TGTGCCAGCAGCTCCAGGGCTTCAACATTACTATCCTACGAGCAGTACTTC.

The chain recombines TRBV29-1 with TRBJ2-1; TRBD2 aligns across 13 bases. V lost 3 bases to trimming and J lost 3 bases; unmatched junction nucleotides: 5. The CDR3 spans 16 residues. CDR1 SQVTM and CDR2 ANQGSEA come from the germline V gene. CDR3 coding DNA: TGCAGCGTTGAGGGGACTAGCGGGGCCCACTACAATGAGCAGTTCTTC. Encoded protein: CSVEGTSGAHYNEQFF.

This chain links TRBV27 with TRBJ1-1; no firm D call. The length of the CDR3 is 15 residues. Germline V gives CDR1 MNHEY, CDR2 SMNVEV (reference sequence). Trimming shortened V by 2 bases and J by 3 bases, and 13 bases separated the two germline ends. CDR3 protein: CASSLRSGRDTEAFF. CDR3 sequence (DNA): TGTGCCAGCAGTTTAAGGAGCGGAAGGGACACTGAAGCTTTCTTT.

The chain is built from TRBV5-1 and TRBJ1-4, with a weak D call TRBD1 (5 bases). The germline V gene has CDR1 SGHRS and CDR2 YFSETQ. V lost 4 bases to trimming and J lost 2 bases, with 12 bases between them. The length of the CDR3 is 15 residues. The CDR3 DNA reads TGCGCCAGCAGCATCAACAGGAATACTAATGAAAAACTGTTTTTT. It encodes CASSINRNTNEKLFF.

This rearrangement joins TRBV28 to TRBJ2-5; no definite D call. CDR3 length: 13 residues. The V gene's germline CDR1 is MDHEN and CDR2 SYDVKM. Trimming shortened V by 2 bases and J by 4 bases, and 8 bases separated the two germline ends. This CDR3 reads CASSLRQVETQYF. CDR3 in DNA: TGTGCCAGCAGTTTACGGCAGGTAGAGACCCAGTACTTC.

The chain recombines TRBV5-1 with TRBJ1-4, with TRBD1 as a possible D gene (5 bases). The germline V and J ends were trimmed by 4 bases and 3 bases, with 13 bases remaining between them. There are 15 residues in the CDR3. Germline V CDR1 and CDR2: SGHRS, YFSETQ. CDR3 loop: CASSPGGYPNEKLFF. CDR3 sequence (DNA): TGCGCCAGCAGCCCCGGGGGTTACCCTAATGAAAAACTGTTTTTT.

The chain joins TRBV28 to TRBJ2-7; 11 bases align to TRBD1. Germline V CDR1 and CDR2: MDHEN, SYDVKM. This CDR3 is built from 15 residues. The V segment lost 5 bases and the J segment 2 bases; nucleotides outside the gene matches: 5. The CDR3 region has the DNA TGTGCCAGCAGTGGGGGACAGGGGGTGCCCTACGAGCAGTACGTC. The encoded protein is CASSGGQGVPYEQYV.

This chain joins TRBV10-1 and TRBJ1-1, with D uncertain. V lost 1 base to trimming and J lost 4 bases, with 7 bases between them. The CDR3 extends over 13 amino acids. Germline V CDR1 and CDR2: WNHNN, SYGVQD (reference sequence). The chain's CDR3 is CASSEYLSTEAFF. The DNA of the CDR3 is TGCGCCAGCAGTGAGTATCTGAGCACTGAAGCTTTCTTT.

The chain links TRBV27 to TRBJ2-3; 13 nucleotides align to TRBD2. V dropped 5 bases and J dropped 2; count of bases not matched to a gene: 4. CDR3 length: 16 residues. Per germline, CDR1 MNHEY and CDR2 SMNVEV (reference sequence). CDR3 loop: CASSPGTSGTTDTQYF. The CDR3 nucleotides read TGTGCCAGCAGTCCAGGGACTAGCGGGACCACAGATACGCAGTATTTT.

The CDR3: CSVRTGTGGVFSTGELFF. The CDR3 nucleotides are TGCAGCGTCCGAACCGGGACAGGGGGCGTATTCTCCACCGGGGAGCTGTTTTTT. This rearrangement joins TRBV29-1 to TRBJ2-2, with 12 positions matching TRBD1. The J segment lost 4 bases and the V segment lost 6 bases, leaving 15 bases of the junction unmatched. CDR3 size: 18 residues. Germline V gives CDR1 SQVTM, CDR2 ANQGSEA.

The chain couples TRBV10-1 to TRBJ2-1; TRBD2 aligns across 9 bases. CDR1 and CDR2 from the germline V gene are WNHNN and SYGVQD (reference sequence). V trimming: 6 bases; J trimming: 8 bases; junction bases outside the gene matches: 8. The CDR3 consists of 14 residues. Written as DNA, the CDR3 is TGCGCCAGCAGCACCGGGACTAGCATCCATGAGCAGTTCTTC. It encodes CASSTGTSIHEQFF.

V and J are TRBV4-1 and TRBJ2-2; D not certain. Germline CDR1 reads MGHRA; CDR2 reads YSYEKL. This CDR3 has 16 residues. V lost 1 base, J lost 3 bases, and 12 bases lay in between. CDR3 bases: TGCGCCAGCAGCCAAGTTGGCCAGAGGTACACCGGGGAGCTGTTTTTT. This translates into CASSQVGQRYTGELFF.